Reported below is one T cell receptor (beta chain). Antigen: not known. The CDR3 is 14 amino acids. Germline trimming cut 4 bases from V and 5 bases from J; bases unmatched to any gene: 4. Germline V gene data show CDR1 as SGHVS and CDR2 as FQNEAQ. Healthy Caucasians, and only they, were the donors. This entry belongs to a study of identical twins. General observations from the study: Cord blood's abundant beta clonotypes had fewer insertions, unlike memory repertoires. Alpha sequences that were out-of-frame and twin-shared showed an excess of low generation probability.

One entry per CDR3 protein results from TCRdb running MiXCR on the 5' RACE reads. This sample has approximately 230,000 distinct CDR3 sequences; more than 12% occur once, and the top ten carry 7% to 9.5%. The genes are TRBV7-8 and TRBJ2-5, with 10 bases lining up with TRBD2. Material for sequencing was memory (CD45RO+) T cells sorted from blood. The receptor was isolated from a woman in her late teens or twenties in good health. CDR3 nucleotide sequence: TGTGCCAGCAGCTCTAGCGGGAGCAAGGAGACCCAGTACTTC. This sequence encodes CASSSSGSKETQYF.